This entry features one TCR beta chain sequence. Its target is not known. The protocol was immunoSEQ multiplex PCR, while the TCRdb copy is restricted to in-frame clones and leaves out a portion. Here the sample spans about 1,800,000 clones, about 95% being singletons. This sample stems from a study of shared clonotypes between healthy human individuals. The CDR3 length is 15 residues. The germline V gene encodes CDR1 MNHNS and CDR2 SASEGT. Trimming took 3 bases from V and 8 from J; bases not matched to a gene: 6. Study-level points and caveats: As a rule, naive subsets had a larger estimated richness than memory subsets.

Naive CD8 cells were CD45RO-negative, positively selected for CCR7, excluding terminally differentiated effector memory CD45RA+ cells. The donors, all of them Caucasian adults, lived in Nashville, Tennessee. The sequence came from a man aged 18 to 29 in good health. The genes are TRBV6-1 and TRBJ1-6; 8 nucleotides agree with TRBD1. Sequenced material: naive CD8+ T cells sorted from blood. The CDR3 region is CASSEGTGVDSPLHF. Written as DNA, the CDR3 is TGTGCCAGCAGTGAGGGGACAGGAGTTGATTCACCCCTCCACTTT.